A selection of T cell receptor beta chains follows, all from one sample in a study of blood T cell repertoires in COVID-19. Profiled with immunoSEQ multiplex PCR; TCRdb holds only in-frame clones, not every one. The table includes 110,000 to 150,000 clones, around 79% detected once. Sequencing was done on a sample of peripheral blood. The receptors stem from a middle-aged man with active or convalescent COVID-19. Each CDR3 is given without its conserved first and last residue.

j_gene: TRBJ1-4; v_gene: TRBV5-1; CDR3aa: ASGTGTFVEKLF
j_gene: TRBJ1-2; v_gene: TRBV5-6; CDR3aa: ASTLQGGNYGYT
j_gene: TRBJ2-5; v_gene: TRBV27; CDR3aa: ASSLSLVGTQY
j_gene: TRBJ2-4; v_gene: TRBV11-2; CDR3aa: ASSPGLAGGRGYIQY
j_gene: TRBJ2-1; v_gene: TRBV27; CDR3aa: ASSLWGQREGHEQF
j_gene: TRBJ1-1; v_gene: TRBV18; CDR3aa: ASSPEGGWTEAF
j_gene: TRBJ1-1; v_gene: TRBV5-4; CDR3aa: ASSSFRSLNTEAF
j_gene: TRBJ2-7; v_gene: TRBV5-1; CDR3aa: ASSLKQGRDYEQY
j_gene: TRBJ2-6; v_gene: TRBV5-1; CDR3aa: ASSLALGGANVLT
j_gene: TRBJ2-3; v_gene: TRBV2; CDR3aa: ASSEGTRGGTQY
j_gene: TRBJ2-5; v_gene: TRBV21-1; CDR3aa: ASSKRNPYTREETQY
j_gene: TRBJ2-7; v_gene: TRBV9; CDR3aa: ASSVAGGLSYEQY
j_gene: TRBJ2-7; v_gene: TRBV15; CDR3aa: ATSRDQRTASYEQY